The following is a T cell receptor (beta chain) sequence with its context. Antigen specificity is unknown. The CDR3 covers 14 residues. V was shortened by 8 bases and J by 0 bases, with 12 bases between the two germline ends. Germline CDR1 and CDR2: KGHSH and LQKENI. The PCR used 52 TRBV and 13 TRBJ primers. Generated by immunoSEQ multiplex PCR, the TCRdb table keeps only in-frame clones and is missing some. The table has under 35,000 clones, about 93% seen once. Autoimmunity was present in every CD3G-deficient patient, worse in two. At testing, patients were 2 to 39 years old, with reduced naive and increased memory T-cell proportions. Regulatory (CD25-high CD127-low) and conventional (CD25-low CD127-high) CD4+ T cells were sorted separately. The sample belongs to a study of regulatory T cells. Study results and caveats: Hydrophobic residues at CDR3 positions 6 and 7 were enriched in conventional CD4+ T cells of CD3G-deficient patients. Skewed V and J usage and few unique V-J pairs marked patient repertoires, most in Tregs.

Sequences were obtained from conventional CD4+ T cells sorted from blood. This receptor was obtained from a child aged 2 to 10 with CD3G deficiency. The rearrangement links TRBV18 to TRBJ2-3; D is ambiguous. The CDR3 loop is CASTTSGSTDTQYF. CDR3 coding DNA: TGTGCCAGCACCACTTCCGGAAGCACAGATACGCAGTATTTT.